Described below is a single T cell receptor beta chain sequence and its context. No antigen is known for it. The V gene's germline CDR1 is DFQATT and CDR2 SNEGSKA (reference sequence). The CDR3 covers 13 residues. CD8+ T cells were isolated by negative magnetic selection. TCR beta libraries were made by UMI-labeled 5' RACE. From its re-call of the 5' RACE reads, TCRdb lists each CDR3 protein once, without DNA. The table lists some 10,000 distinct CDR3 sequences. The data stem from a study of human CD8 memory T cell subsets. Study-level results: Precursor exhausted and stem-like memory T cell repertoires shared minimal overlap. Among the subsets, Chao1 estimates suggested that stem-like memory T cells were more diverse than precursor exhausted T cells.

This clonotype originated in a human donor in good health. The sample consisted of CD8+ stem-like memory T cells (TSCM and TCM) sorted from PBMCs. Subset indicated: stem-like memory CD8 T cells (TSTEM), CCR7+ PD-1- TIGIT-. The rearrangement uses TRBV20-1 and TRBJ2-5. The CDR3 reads CSARESTFGTQYF.